The 18 T cell receptor beta chains in this list originate from one sample, sequenced in a study of blood T cell repertoires in COVID-19. Clones were read by immunoSEQ multiplex PCR, and TCRdb kept only the in-frame ones, dropping some. This table has 260,000 or so clones, 86% appearing once. The sequencing input was PBMCs or T cells enriched from blood (not recorded which). These receptors were obtained from a man younger than 35 who had recovered from COVID-19.

The chain couples TRBV28 to TRBJ2-4, with D tentatively TRBD1 (5 bases). The CDR3 extends over 18 amino acids. The germline V and J ends were trimmed by 7 bases and 0 bases, with 22 bases remaining between them. CDR1 is MDHEN, CDR2 SYDVKM, per germline. The chain's CDR3 is CASKMAGPQNLAKNIQYF. CDR3 coding DNA: TGTGCCAGCAAGATGGCAGGGCCCCAAAACTTAGCCAAAAACATTCAGTACTTC.

This chain uses TRBV7-9 with TRBJ2-2; a weak D match, TRBD1 (6 bases). Germline V CDR1 and CDR2: SEHNR, FQNEAQ (reference sequence). Trimming took 9 bases from V and 10 from J, leaving 18 bases between them. The CDR3 extends over 13 amino acids. CDR3 region: CASRNRASAELFF. The DNA of the CDR3 is TGTGCCAGTCGGAACAGGGCGTCCGCGGAGCTGTTTTTT.

In this sample, this clone turned up a few times. The J gene is TRBJ2-3, the V gene TRBV24-1; D unclear. The CDR3 consists of 15 residues. Germline CDR1 and CDR2: KGHDR and SFDVKD. The V and J ends lost 1 base and 1 base respectively, with 8 bases between them. CDR3: CATSDFGQGTDTQYF. CDR3 sequence (DNA): TGTGCCACCAGTGATTTTGGTCAGGGCACAGATACGCAGTATTTT.

This clone was seen only once. The chain is built from TRBV4-1 and TRBJ2-7; the match to TRBD2 covers 8 bases. CDR3 length equals 15 residues. Germline loops: CDR1 MGHRA, CDR2 YSYEKL. V was clipped by 1 base and J by 7 bases; unmatched bases: 9. The CDR3 sequence: CASSQGGQRGYEQYF. The CDR3 bases are TGCGCCAGCAGCCAAGGAGGACAGCGGGGGTATGAGCAGTACTTC.

This clone was seen only a few times. The rearrangement uses TRBV6-2 or TRBV6-3 and TRBJ2-3; 15 positions match TRBD2. The V gene's germline CDR1 is MNHEY and CDR2 SVGEGT. V gave up 2 bases and J gave up 15 bases; unmatched junction bases: 9. The CDR3 is made up of 15 amino acids. CDR3 sequence reads: CASSYQGLAGGPLYF. As DNA, the CDR3 is TGTGCCAGCAGTTACCAGGGACTAGCGGGAGGCCCTCTCTATTTT.

The gene calls are TRBV2 and TRBJ2-3, with D unresolved. Germline lookup yields CDR1 SNHLY and CDR2 FYNNEI. CDR3 size: 14 residues. Trimming pared 3 bases from V and 0 bases from J, leaving 7 bases between. This chain's CDR3 is CASSDGSSTDTQYF. The CDR3 region has the DNA TGTGCCAGCAGTGATGGCAGTAGCACAGATACGCAGTATTTT. Combining the CDR3 with reference TRBV2 and TRBJ2-3 gives the whole variable domain EPEVTQTPSHQVTQMGQEVILRCVPISNHLYFYWYRQILGQKVEFLVSFYNNEISEKSEIFDDQFSVERPDGSNFTLKIRSTKLEDSAMYFCASSDGSSTDTQYFGPGTRLTVL.

The chain combines TRBV27 with TRBJ1-3, with 8 bases aligning to TRBD1. Germline values: CDR1 MNHEY, CDR2 SMNVEV (reference sequence). The CDR3 is made up of 17 amino acids. After removal of 5 bases from V and 4 bases from J, the junction contained 13 bases not matched to a gene. CDR3 in amino acids: CASSPYEQGVLGNTIYF. Here the CDR3 DNA reads TGTGCCAGCAGTCCGTATGAACAGGGGGTTCTCGGAAACACCATATATTTT.

This clone was recorded a few times. The CDR3 loop reads CASSFLAGPQNTEAFF. The DNA of the CDR3 is TGTGCCAGCAGTTTTCTGGCAGGCCCCCAGAACACTGAAGCTTTCTTT. The J gene is TRBJ1-1, the V gene TRBV27; D remains ambiguous. Deletions cut 3 bases from V and 1 base from J, with 15 bases between. CDR1 and CDR2 from the germline V gene are MNHEY and SMNVEV (reference sequence). CDR3 size: 16 residues.

This clone was recorded once. The V call is TRBV21-1, the J call TRBJ1-5; the D call of TRBD1 is as the table states it, not checked on the DNA. TRBV21-1 is deemed a pseudogene. CDR3 length: 19 amino acids. The CDR3 here is CASSIMPDRDRKTNQPQHF. As DNA, the CDR3 is TGTGCCAGCAGCATCATGCCGGACCGGGACAGAAAAACCAATCAGCCCCAGCATTTT.

V usage is TRBV11-2 and J usage is TRBJ2-1, with TRBD1 identical over 7 bases. In germline, CDR1 is SGHAT, CDR2 FQNNGV. The junction had 5 bases not matched to a gene; V was cut back by 3 bases and J by 3 bases. The CDR3 has 15 amino acids. CDR3 sequence: CASSFDGTVYNEQFF. CDR3 sequence (DNA): TGTGCCAGCAGCTTTGACGGGACAGTCTACAATGAGCAGTTCTTC.

The chain joins TRBV6-5 to TRBJ1-1, with 8 bases fitting TRBD1. The junction had 7 bases not matched to a gene; V was cut back by 3 bases and J by 10 bases. This CDR3 spans 13 amino acids. Per germline, CDR1 MNHEY and CDR2 SVGAGI. CDR3 DNA sequence: TGTGCCAGCAGTTATGGGACAGGCGGCCGAGCTTTCTTT. It specifies CASSYGTGGRAFF.

V and J are TRBV7-9 and TRBJ1-1; D is unresolved. Germline V gives CDR1 SEHNR, CDR2 FQNEAQ (reference sequence). V was cut by 3 bases and J by 2 bases, with 7 bases left in between. The CDR3 runs to 13 residues. The CDR3: CASSFRLNTEAFF. Written as DNA, the CDR3 is TGTGCCAGCAGCTTCCGACTCAACACTGAAGCTTTCTTT.

The chain joins TRBV15 to TRBJ1-5; the D gene is possibly TRBD1 (5 bases). Trimming stripped 0 bases from V and 2 bases from J, with 14 bases between. This CDR3 comprises 17 residues. Germline CDR1 reads LNHNV; CDR2 reads YYDKDF (reference sequence). This CDR3 reads CATSRDGAPPGNQPQHF. The CDR3 nucleotides read TGTGCCACCAGCAGAGATGGGGCACCCCCAGGCAATCAGCCCCAGCATTTT.

Written as DNA, the CDR3 is TGCGCCAGCAGCTTGTTGGCCGCATCAACCTCCTACGAGCAGTACTTC. Residues: CASSLLAASTSYEQYF. This chain links TRBV5-1 with TRBJ2-7; unclear D gene. The germline gives CDR1 SGHRS, CDR2 YFSETQ. The CDR3 length is 16 residues. Trimming removed 1 base at V and 0 bases at J, with 14 bases between.

The CDR3 DNA reads TGTGCCAGCAGCTTAGAAGTAGCGGGAGGAAGCAATGAGCAGTTCTTC. The encoded protein is CASSLEVAGGSNEQFF. The rearrangement links TRBV7-6 to TRBJ2-1; 10 bases match TRBD2. Trimming cost V 1 base and J 6 bases; bases outside gene matches: 6. In germline, CDR1 is SGHVS, CDR2 FNYEAQ. The CDR3 sequence is 16 residues long.

This sequence joins TRBV19 and TRBJ1-4; maybe TRBD1 (5 bases). This CDR3 region has 13 residues. V dropped 9 bases and J dropped 7 bases, with 15 bases sitting between them. Germline V lookup: CDR1 LNHDA, CDR2 SQIVND (reference sequence). The CDR3 DNA is TGTGCCAGCTCAAGGGTAAGGGGTGAAAAACTGTTTTTT. This gives the protein CASSRVRGEKLFF.

The chain couples TRBV5-1 to TRBJ2-3, with TRBD2 identical over 9 bases. There are 15 residues in the CDR3. The V segment lost 4 bases and the J segment 0 bases; nucleotides outside the gene matches: 3. CDR1 and CDR2 from the germline V gene are SGHRS and YFSETQ. The CDR3 sequence is CASSPSGASTDTQYF. In nucleotides, the CDR3 is TGCGCCAGCAGCCCTAGCGGGGCAAGCACAGATACGCAGTATTTT.

The V call is TRBV3-1 (or the pseudogene TRBV3-2), the J call TRBJ1-1, with a weak D call TRBD1 (5 bases). The germline V and J ends were trimmed by 1 base and 1 base, with 19 bases remaining between them. Germline CDR1 is LGHDT and CDR2 is YNNKEL (reference sequence). CDR3 length equals 18 residues. The CDR3 DNA reads TGTGCCAGCAGCCAAGGTTCAGGGCCCCTCCAGGCGAACACTGAAGCTTTCTTT. It is translated as CASSQGSGPLQANTEAFF.